The entry that follows covers one TCR beta chain sequence. TCRdb's copy holds only in-frame clones and misses some; the assay was immunoSEQ multiplex PCR. The sample holds 60,000 or so clones, about 92% seen once. J gave up 2 bases and V 6 bases, and 4 bases lay outside the gene matches. The CDR3 is made up of 14 amino acids. CDR1 is MNHNS and CDR2 is SASEGT in the germline V gene. This entry is derived from a study of T cell changes during pregnancy in multiple sclerosis. The genes are TRBV6-1 and TRBJ2-7; 10 nucleotides match TRBD2. The TCR sequence derives from a female donor with multiple sclerosis, enrolled in a pregnancy study. The specimen comprised peripheral blood, sampled in the first trimester of pregnancy. The CDR3: CASRSGGATYEQYF. The CDR3 DNA reads as TGTGCCAGCAGAAGCGGGGGGGCGACCTACGAGCAGTACTTC.